The subject of this entry is one T cell receptor beta chain. As yet, its antigen is unknown. The entry originates in a study of T-cell reconstitution after alpha-beta-depleted transplantation in children. Whole-study results and caveats: Newly generated T cells supplied most T-cell counts and diversity one year post-transplant. For some patients, TCRbeta diversity was high at day 60 because of recipient T cells and thymic progenitors that survived. Several hundred rapidly expanded clones from non-depleted graft cells reportedly supplied alpha-beta T cells about two months post-transplant.

The germline gives CDR1 SGHDT, CDR2 YYEEEE. There are 14 residues in the CDR3. Trimming removed 0 bases at V and 6 bases at J, with 13 bases between. Preparation of the TCRbeta library used unique molecular identifiers. TCRdb re-called the PCR reads with MiXCR, one entry per CDR3 protein. The sample contains 150,000 to 250,000 distinct CDR3 sequences, roughly 6.3% of which appear only once. The receptor's source is a girl under two years old with combined immunodeficiency, due to receive a stem cell transplant. Material: PBMCs, obtained before TCRalphabeta/CD19-depleted stem cell transplant. The V call is TRBV5-6, the J call TRBJ2-7, with D possibly matching TRBD2 (5 bases). CDR3 DNA: TGTGCCAGCAGCTTGGCTGGCCCCGCGGGCGAGCAGTACTTC. Its translation is CASSLAGPAGEQYF.